This paragraph reports one T cell receptor (beta chain). V was pared by 8 bases and J by 4 bases, with 8 bases between. Germline CDR1 reads ENHRY; CDR2 reads SYGVKD. The CDR3 is made up of 11 amino acids. Uncontrolled infection, other autoimmune disease, pregnancy or lactation barred patients from enrollment. Each diagnosis drew on symptoms, thyroxine, TRAb, thyroid ultrasound and orbital computed tomography findings. PBMCs came from roughly 10 ml fresh peripheral blood. This sample is part of a study of T cells in Graves' hyperthyroidism and ophthalmopathy. Amplification of TCR beta CDR3 regions was performed using RNA transcripts as template. First-round RT-PCR with HTBI primers amplified the TCR CDR3 region. Using its own MiXCR run on the multiplex PCR reads, TCRdb lists one record per CDR3 protein. The table shows about 600,000 distinct CDR3 sequences, with 13% to 15% occurring only once.

Sequencing was performed on blood. The receptor was isolated from a woman aged 18-29 years with Graves' ophthalmopathy. This rearrangement joins TRBV10-3 to TRBJ1-2, with D perhaps TRBD1 (6 bases). The CDR3 DNA sequence: TGTGCCATCGGAGGGGGCTATGGCTACACCTTC. Translated: CAIGGGYGYTF.